This record concerns one T cell receptor (beta chain) sequence. Its target antigen remains unknown. No per-base quality is available; no much larger clone lies one base away. The sample originates from a study of Ad26.COV2.S vaccination and SARS-CoV-2 variants (TCRdb year 2021). A note on the overall study: Vaccine-arm donors were drawn from COV1001, a multicentre, randomized, double-blind, placebo-controlled phase I-IIa trial of Ad26.COV2.S in healthy adults. Trial participants were randomized into five groups of five: low-dose or high-dose Ad26.COV2.S given once or twice, or placebo on both occasions. TCRbeta repertoire sequencing served as the tool for gauging how specific and how broad the SARS-CoV-2-reactive T cell receptors were following Ad26.COV2.S vaccination. Ad26.COV2.S was given intramuscularly at 5x10^10 or 1x10^11 viral particles, as a single shot or as two shots 56 days apart. Investigators remained blinded to trial group allocation during experiments and outcome assessment. The TCR-sequenced set comprised about 32 samples: about 19 Ad26.COV2.S vaccine recipients, 5 placebo recipients and 8 SARS-CoV-2 convalescent individuals.

The immunoSEQ Assay was the method used to sequence TCRbeta CDR3 regions. After extraction, genomic DNA underwent amplification by bias-controlled multiplex PCR, followed by high-throughput sequencing. On the authors' methods: To quantify the absolute abundance of every unique TCRbeta CDR3 region, sequences were collapsed and filtered. T cell fraction was estimated by normalizing TCRbeta template counts to usable DNA, with usable DNA measured through amplification of reference genes found in all nucleated cells. Repertoire TCRs were annotated as SARS-CoV-2-specific by exact matching of V gene, CDR3 amino acid sequence and J gene to a known reactive TCR set. The reference SARS-CoV-2 TCR set came from MIRA and was filtered for enrichment in COVID-19-positive ImmuneCODE repertoires, removing public or cross-reactive TCRs. Using the MIRA antigens, annotated TCRs were further analysed by specific ORF or by position within an ORF. Breadth was defined as annotated unique rearrangements over total unique productive rearrangements; depth was the summed frequency of those rearrangements. Two-sided Wilcoxon rank-sum tests were applied when comparing TCR breadth between groups. This is the immuneACCESS table as TCRdb keeps it, with only in-frame sequences that have V and J called. A part of the clones is gone; compared with another copy, unresolved V genes explain less than half, and the rest is unexplained. The V and J calls and the clone size are those of that table, but D and trimming were determined from the DNA. For this sample there are under 250,000 clones; roughly nine tenths appear just once. Less than 3.5% of the sample is held by the ten biggest clonotypes.

Reading the germline V gene gives CDR1 SGHAT and CDR2 FQNNGV. The CDR3 runs 12 amino acids, cysteine and phenylalanine included. Only the CDR3 DNA is retained, 36 bases long and in frame from the first base. V is reduced by 0 bases and J by 5 bases, leaving a spacing of 4 bases between them. The investigation overall reported the following: The study was not powered for comparison of responses between vaccine doses or regimens. After vaccination, spike-specific CD8+ and CD4+ T cell responses were reported to show substantial breadth. Compared with placebo recipients, Ad26.COV2.S recipients showed higher spike-specific TCR breadth (P = 0.0014). The authors noted that total T cell responses may have been underestimated by the TCR breadth and depth analyses. Non-spike TCR breadth was comparable between vaccine and placebo recipients, consistent with the vaccine containing only spike.

According to the study, the label for this sample's treatment or condition signals: 19 received Ad26.COV2.S at low or high dose, single or two shots; roughly five received placebo; per-sample allocation not given. For vaccine and placebo recipients, the sequenced repertoires came from samples collected on day 63 after the first injection. Cohort 1b enrolled about 25 adults aged 18-55 years at a single site in Boston, USA, between 29 July and 7 August 2020. Ad26.COV2.S was a replication-incompetent adenovirus type 26 vector that expressed a prefusion-stabilized SARS-CoV-2 spike protein derived from the original Wuhan strain.

This chain is built from TRBV11-2 and TRBJ2-5, with an unclear D gene assignment. The specimen comprised peripheral blood, sampled in a trial of Ad26.COV2.S vaccine versus placebo. The TCR originated in a person between 18 and 60 years old who received the Ad26.COV2.S COVID-19 vaccine or a placebo. At the DNA level, the sequence is TGTGCCAGCAGCTTAGATTTCGAGACCCAGTACTTC. The resulting protein is CASSLDFETQYF.